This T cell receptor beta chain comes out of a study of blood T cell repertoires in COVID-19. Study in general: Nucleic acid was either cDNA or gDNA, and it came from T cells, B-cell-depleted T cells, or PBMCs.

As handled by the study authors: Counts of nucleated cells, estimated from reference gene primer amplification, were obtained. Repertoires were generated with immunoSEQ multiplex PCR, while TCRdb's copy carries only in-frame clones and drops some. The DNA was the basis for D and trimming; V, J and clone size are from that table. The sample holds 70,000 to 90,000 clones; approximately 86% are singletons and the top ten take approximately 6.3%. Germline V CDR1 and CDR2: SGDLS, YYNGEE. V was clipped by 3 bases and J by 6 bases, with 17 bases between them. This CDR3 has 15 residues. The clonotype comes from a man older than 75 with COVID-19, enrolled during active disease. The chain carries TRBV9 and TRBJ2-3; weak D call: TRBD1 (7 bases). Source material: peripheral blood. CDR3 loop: CASSASGGISDTQYF. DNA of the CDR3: TGTGCCAGCAGCGCTTCAGGGGGGATCTCGGATACGCAGTATTTT.